The sequence of this T cell receptor (beta chain) was determined in a study of early T cells in non-severe SARS-CoV-2 infection (dated by TCRdb to the early 2020s). About the study as a whole: Because TCR sequencing was done on bulk RNA from unsorted whole blood, the alpha and beta chains could not be paired.

The method was 5' RACE. TCRdb names NextSeq 500 as the instrument used. Unique molecular identifiers were attached to individual cDNA molecules in the TCR library protocol so that sequencing error and PCR bias could be corrected. TCR alpha and beta chains were both sequenced, and the abundances of alpha and beta sequences in each sample were closely correlated with each other. The study's own analysis went as follows. V gene, J gene and CDR3 annotation of TCR sequences was performed with Decombinator V4. TCRs were defined as expanded if a significant change between any two time points was detected under a Poisson model with p below 0.0001. TCR abundances were normalised to the total number of TCRs sequenced in each sample and reported as counts per million. MAIT TCRs were defined by TRAV1-2 paired with TRAJ12, TRAJ20 or TRAJ33, and iNKT TCRs by TRAV10 paired with TRAJ18. A search of VDJdb, accessed on 1 November 2021, was run for TCRs annotated to CMV, EBV and SARS-CoV-2, with TCRs annotated for multiple antigens excluded. Through fastp at Q25 and MiXCR, TCRdb rebuilt clones from the public reads, retaining in-frame beta chains. Rows are unified per CDR3 protein, each entry keeping the most common DNA and genes. TCRdb assigned the V and J calls; the authors' analysis was not used. The sample table shows 28,000 or so distinct CDR3 sequences, and roughly 5.3% are seen once. 4% to 5.5% of the sample lies in the top ten.

A case-control design nested within a healthcare worker cohort in London, UK, was used, with weekly nasopharyngeal swab PCR tests and blood sampling performed. Healthcare workers were enrolled in the week of the UK lockdown, from 23 to 31 March 2020, and were followed every week for up to roughly 16 weeks. The germline ends are 13 bases apart after V is trimmed by 1 base and J by 6 bases. The CDR3 runs 14 amino acids, cysteine and phenylalanine included. This entry keeps only the CDR3 DNA: 42 bases, framed from base 1. The germline V gene encodes CDR1 LNHDA and CDR2 SQIVND (reference sequence). Study-wide findings and limitations: VDJdb matching was skewed toward anti-spike CD8 responses and likely underestimated virus-specific expansions, missing private and CD4 specificities.

About this clonotype itself: Its antigen has not been determined. No clone much larger than this one lies a single base away; base qualities are absent.

The receptor was isolated from an adult who was a healthcare worker with PCR-confirmed SARS-CoV-2 infection or an uninfected control (not recorded which). Sequences were obtained from whole blood. This chain joins TRBV19 to TRBJ2-7; the D segment cannot be called with confidence. The CDR3 protein: CASSIVRDRREQYF. The nucleotide sequence reads as follows: TGTGCCAGTAGTATAGTGCGAGATCGCCGCGAGCAGTACTTC. Reference TRBV19 and TRBJ2-7 genes cover what lies past the CDR3, so the full variable domain is DGGITQSPKYLFRKEGQNVTLSCEQNLNHDAMYWYRQDPGQGLRLIYYSQIVNDFQKGDIAEGYSVSREKKESFPLTVTSAQKNPTAFYLCASSIVRDRREQYFGPGTRLTVT.